This T cell receptor (beta chain) was documented in a study of CD8 T cells in Susac syndrome. The RNA input was about 0.5 to 1 ug, and it was reverse transcribed with random hexamers. It was immunoSEQ multiplex PCR that amplified TCR beta CDR3 across 54 Vbeta and 13 Jbeta. TCRdb processed the immunoSEQ multiplex PCR reads anew with MiXCR; each CDR3 protein has one entry. Among about 130,000 distinct CDR3 sequences, about 90% were seen once, and the ten largest hold about 0.25%. High-throughput TCR beta sequencing covered peripheral CD8+ and CD4+ T cells. The multiple sclerosis control group consisted of treatment-naive patients whose relapsing-remitting disease, which was either stable or active, fulfilled revised McDonald criteria. CDR1 SEHNR and CDR2 FQNEAQ come from the germline V gene (reference sequence). V was clipped by 5 bases and J by 2 bases, with 5 bases between them. The CDR3 consists of 12 residues.

V gene TRBV7-9 combines with J gene TRBJ2-3; no clear D. The clonotype originates from a human donor with multiple sclerosis. Input material: CD8+ T cells from PBMCs. The CDR3 sequence is CASSGFTDTQYF. Here the CDR3 DNA reads TGTGCCAGCAGCGGATTCACAGATACGCAGTATTTT.